Listed below are T cell receptor beta chains from one sample, sequenced in a study of blood T cell repertoires in COVID-19. The assay was immunoSEQ multiplex PCR, and TCRdb's table has in-frame clones only and misses some. The top ten hold roughly 5.6% of the sample, which has about 190,000 clones, 88% seen once. The specimen sequenced was peripheral blood. The receptor source for this set is a man aged 35 to 55 with active or convalescent COVID-19. Each CDR3 is given with its conserved first and last residue. The D gene is left open where the match is weak. Size is omitted from some rows. Given values are once, few, many or a class for expanded clones.

TRBJ1-1 | TRBV29-1 | - | - | 11 | CSVAETTEAFF | TGCAGCGTTGCGGAGACCACTGAAGCTTTCTTT
TRBJ1-2 | TRBV5-1 | TRBD1 | once | 12 | CASSPAGTAYTF | TGCGCCAGCAGCCCAGCCGGGACAGCCTACACCTTC
TRBJ2-6 | TRBV30 | - | - | 15 | CAWRAVPQGANVLTF | TGTGCCTGGAGGGCCGTGCCGCAGGGGGCCAACGTCCTGACTTTC
TRBJ2-7 | TRBV9 | - | few | 16 | CASSVGNLAGTYEQYF | TGTGCCAGCAGCGTAGGAAATCTGGCAGGGACTTACGAGCAGTACTTC
TRBJ2-7 | TRBV3-1/TRBV3-2 | - | - | 14 | CASSQAGSVYEQYF | TGTGCCAGCAGCCAAGCGGGTAGCGTCTACGAGCAGTACTTC
TRBJ2-2 | TRBV7-9 | - | - | 14 | CASSQDLNTGELFF | TGTGCCAGCAGCCAGGACTTAAACACCGGGGAGCTGTTTTTT
TRBJ1-1 | TRBV7-3 | - | - | 14 | CASSMTGVNTEAFF | TGTGCCAGCAGCATGACAGGAGTAAACACTGAAGCTTTCTTT
TRBJ1-3 | TRBV27 | - | - | 13 | CASSLRRGDTIYF | TGTGCCAGCAGTTTAAGGCGGGGAGACACCATATATTTT
TRBJ2-1 | TRBV5-1 | TRBD2 | - | 16 | CASSLLGGSSYNEQFF | TGCGCCAGCAGCTTGTTGGGGGGGAGCTCCTACAATGAGCAGTTCTTC
TRBJ2-2 | TRBV5-8 | TRBD2 | - | 20 | CASSLVKVGRAGVATGELFF | TGTGCCAGCAGCTTGGTTAAGGTGGGCCGGGCGGGAGTTGCCACCGGGGAGCTGTTTTTT
TRBJ1-1 | TRBV28 | - | - | 13 | CASSYRAGTEAFF | TGTGCCAGCAGCTACAGGGCTGGCACTGAAGCTTTCTTT
TRBJ1-5 | TRBV28 | - | - | 15 | CASSPGGGSNQPQHF | TGTGCCAGCAGTCCGGGCGGGGGGAGCAATCAGCCCCAGCATTTT
TRBJ1-5 | TRBV15 | - | - | 16 | CATSRDRAGIRQPQHF | TGTGCCACCAGCAGAGATCGAGCAGGGATAAGGCAGCCCCAGCATTTT
TRBJ1-2 | TRBV19 | TRBD1 | once | 16 | CATIQSGGATNYGYTF | TGTGCCACCATACAATCAGGGGGCGCGACTAACTATGGCTACACCTTC
TRBJ2-2 | TRBV19 | TRBD2 | - | 16 | CASRILAGGGTGELFF | TGTGCCAGTAGGATACTAGCCGGGGGGGGAACCGGGGAGCTGTTTTTT
TRBJ2-1 | TRBV30 | TRBD2 | - | 14 | CAWSLAGGPDEQFF | TGTGCCTGGAGTCTAGCGGGAGGGCCAGACGAGCAGTTCTTC
TRBJ1-5 | TRBV19 | - | once | 15 | CASSIKQHSNQPQHF | TGTGCCAGTAGTATAAAACAGCATAGCAATCAGCCCCAGCATTTT
TRBJ2-7 | TRBV5-1 | - | - | 13 | CASCDISSYEQYF | TGCGCCAGTTGTGACATCAGCTCCTACGAGCAGTACTTC
TRBJ1-6 | TRBV5-8 | - | once | 16 | CASSHIDTGMDSPLHF | TGTGCCAGCAGCCACATCGATACAGGGATGGATTCACCCCTCCACTTT
TRBJ2-1 | TRBV9 | TRBD2 | - | 15 | CASTPQLATYNEQFF | TGTGCCAGCACCCCGCAACTAGCGACCTACAATGAGCAGTTCTTC
TRBJ1-4 | TRBV5-1 | - | - | 17 | CAHNQNGGWPTNEKLFF | TGCGCCCACAACCAAAACGGGGGATGGCCAACTAATGAAAAACTGTTTTTT
TRBJ2-5 | TRBV5-1 | TRBD1 | - | 16 | CASSLDRDRVWETQYF | TGCGCCAGCAGCTTGGACCGGGACAGGGTCTGGGAGACCCAGTACTTC
TRBJ1-1 | TRBV6-5 | - | - | 10 | CARTGGKAFF | TGTGCCAGAACTGGGGGGAAAGCTTTCTTT
TRBJ2-2 | TRBV5-5 | TRBD2 | - | 17 | CASSTSLAGGRTGELFF | TGTGCCAGCAGCACCTCGTTAGCGGGGGGGCGTACCGGGGAGCTGTTTTTT
TRBJ1-6 | TRBV5-1 | - | few | 14 | CASSLEPLYSPLHF | TGCGCCAGCAGCTTGGAACCTCTATATTCACCCCTCCACTTT
TRBJ1-5 | TRBV21-1 | - | - | 17 | CASSKSDYDQGAKPQHF | TGTGCCAGCAGCAAATCTGATTACGACCAGGGGGCGAAGCCCCAGCATTTT
TRBJ1-5 | TRBV2 | TRBD1 | - | 14 | CASSSDRGNQPQHF | TGTGCCAGCAGTTCGGACAGGGGCAATCAGCCCCAGCATTTT
TRBJ2-3 | TRBV9 | - | - | 14 | CASSVDGGTDTQYF | TGTGCCAGCAGCGTAGATGGGGGGACAGATACGCAGTATTTT
TRBJ1-2 | TRBV6-5 | - | - | 13 | CASLPINRGGYTF | TGTGCCAGCCTACCGATTAATAGGGGTGGCTACACCTTC
TRBJ2-1 | TRBV9 | TRBD2 | - | 15 | CASSPGLAGANEQFF | TGTGCCAGCAGCCCGGGACTAGCGGGGGCCAATGAGCAGTTCTTC
TRBJ1-1 | TRBV28 | TRBD1 | - | 14 | CASSPVGQGGKAFF | TGTGCCAGCAGCCCGGTTGGACAGGGGGGTAAAGCTTTCTTT
TRBJ2-2 | TRBV7-2 | - | - | 15 | CASILGAGPTGELFF | TGTGCCAGCATCCTAGGGGCGGGACCAACCGGGGAGCTGTTTTTT
TRBJ2-1 | TRBV7-9 | TRBD2 | - | 15 | CASSWLAGGYNEQFF | TGTGCCAGCAGCTGGCTAGCGGGAGGATACAATGAGCAGTTCTTC
TRBJ1-3 | TRBV10-1 | TRBD1 | - | 17 | CASRLRGRQYSGNTIYF | TGCGCCAGCAGGCTCAGGGGGCGCCAGTACTCTGGAAACACCATATATTTT
TRBJ1-2 | TRBV28 | - | - | 15 | CASRATTVFNYGYTF | TGTGCCAGCAGGGCCACGACAGTATTTAACTATGGCTACACCTTC
TRBJ2-1 | TRBV6-5 | - | - | 15 | CASSTGSRVGNEQFF | TGTGCCAGCAGTACAGGGTCTCGGGTGGGCAATGAGCAGTTCTTC
TRBJ2-5 | TRBV29-1 | - | - | 13 | CSASGSTYGPQYF | TGCAGCGCCTCCGGGAGTACCTATGGGCCCCAGTACTTC
TRBJ1-1 | TRBV3-1/TRBV3-2 | - | - | 14 | CASSQVLGQPEAFF | TGTGCCAGCAGCCAAGTTCTGGGGCAGCCTGAAGCTTTCTTT
TRBJ2-1 | TRBV30 | TRBD2 | - | 14 | CACLGVGTSSEQFF | TGTGCCTGCCTCGGAGTGGGGACTAGCAGTGAGCAGTTCTTC
TRBJ2-7 | TRBV19 | - | - | 16 | CASSIDSGVYSYEQYF | TGTGCCAGTAGTATAGATTCAGGGGTCTACTCCTACGAGCAGTACTTC
TRBJ1-2 | TRBV27 | TRBD1 | - | 19 | CASSSSGTGGKGSGGGYTF | TGTGCCAGCAGTTCCTCCGGGACAGGCGGGAAGGGGTCCGGTGGAGGCTACACCTTC
TRBJ2-7 | TRBV24-1 | - | - | 13 | CATSDPGNIEQYF | TGTGCCACCAGTGATCCAGGGAACATCGAGCAGTACTTC
TRBJ1-6 | TRBV9 | TRBD1 | - | 15 | CASSVETGRNSPLHF | TGTGCCAGCAGCGTAGAGACAGGGAGGAATTCACCCCTCCACTTT
TRBJ2-1 | TRBV11-1 | - | - | 14 | CASSLQASLWEQFF | TGTGCCAGCAGCTTACAGGCTAGCTTATGGGAGCAGTTCTTC
TRBJ1-2 | TRBV29-1 | - | - | 12 | CSADTVNYGYTF | TGCAGCGCAGATACTGTTAACTATGGCTACACCTTC
TRBJ1-6 | TRBV6-1 | TRBD1 | - | 16 | CASSEGTGGRNSPLHF | TGTGCCAGCAGTGAAGGTACAGGGGGTCGAAATTCACCCCTCCACTTT